This record looks at one T cell receptor beta chain sequence and its context. Its target is unknown. With the 5' RACE reads reprocessed, TCRdb shows one record per CDR3 protein and no DNA. Here the sample table reports about 450,000 distinct CDR3 sequences. These data come from a study of T cells expressing NK-cell markers. General study results and limits: One observes that, in several donors, these clonotypes were also the leading ones within the CD3+CD56-NKG2C+ fraction.

CDR3 length: 15 amino acids. Germline V CDR1 and CDR2: MDHEN, SYDVKM. The V call is TRBV28, the J call TRBJ1-1; the TCRdb D gene call, TRBD1, has no DNA to confirm it. This TCR was recovered from a woman aged 18-70 years in good health. The sequencing sample was made of blood T cells: a sorted CD56 or NKG2C T cell subset, CD4+ or CD8+ T cells, or bulk PBMC T cells (not recorded which). The CDR3 is CASSLSAPGQKAAFF.